A single sample gave rise to the 28 T cell receptor delta chains below, sequenced in a study of gamma-delta T cells after stem cell transplantation. TCRdb re-called clones from the RT-PCR reads via CATT. Of approximately 730 delta-chain clones listed, roughly 12% are singletons. The source material was gamma-delta T cells. The receptors were sampled from a human donor. It is not recorded whose cells these are; they may come from a transplant donor. This table probably holds off-target reads from a library built for another chain.

This clone showed up just a few times. The chain carries TRDV2 and TRDJ1; no clear D. V gave up 0 bases and J gave up 2 bases, with 12 bases separating them. This CDR3 comprises 15 residues. Looked up from germline, CDR1 is GEAIGNYY and CDR2 is EKD. The chain's CDR3 is CACDTAGPRTDKLIF. CDR3 sequence (DNA): TGTGCCTGTGACACCGCGGGACCACGAACCGATAAACTCATCTTT.

Comments on this clone: The sample holds other DNA sequences that translate to the same CDR3. The chain couples TRDV2 to TRDJ1; D uncertain. The ends were cut back, 0 bases at V and 0 bases at J, with 10 bases in the middle. The CDR3 is made up of 15 amino acids. CDR1 is GEAIGNYY and CDR2 is EKD in the germline V gene. The CDR3 region has the DNA TGTGCCTGTGACACCGTTGGGCATTACACCGATAAACTCATCTTT. It yields the protein CACDTVGHYTDKLIF.

The chain combines TRDV2 with TRDJ1; 13 bases align to TRDD3. Germline V lookup: CDR1 GEAIGNYY, CDR2 EKD. The CDR3 is made up of 19 amino acids. The CDR3 DNA reads TGTGCTGCCCGGGGGGTTTTACTGGGGGATACGCCGTACACCGATAAACTCATCTTT. It encodes CAARGVLLGDTPYTDKLIF.

V is TRDV2 and J is TRDJ1, with 12 bases fitting TRDD3. The CDR3 is 16 residues long. V was clipped by 4 bases and J by 6 bases; unmatched bases: 11. In germline, CDR1 is GEAIGNYY, CDR2 EKD. The CDR3 is CACEAMILGDTHKLIF. The CDR3 DNA follows: TGTGCCTGTGAAGCGATGATACTGGGGGATACCCATAAACTCATCTTT.

The rearrangement uses TRDV2 and TRDJ1; D not resolved. V lost 0 bases, J lost 3 bases, and 19 bases lay in between. The CDR3 loop spans 17 amino acids. Germline V gene data show CDR1 as GEAIGNYY and CDR2 as EKD. CDR3 sequence reads: CACDTVGVFYGADKLIF. The CDR3 region has the DNA TGTGCCTGTGACACCGTAGGGGTCTTCTACGGAGCCGATAAACTCATCTTT.

The CDR3 sequence: CALGEELGIRSPFTDKLIF. Here the CDR3 DNA reads TGTGCTCTTGGGGAAGAACTGGGGATACGGAGCCCCTTTACCGATAAACTCATCTTT. The chain recombines TRDV1 with TRDJ1; TRDD3 matches 9 bases. The CDR3 totals 19 residues. V was pared by 2 bases and J by 2 bases, with 15 bases of the junction left unmatched. Germline lookup yields CDR1 TSWWSYY and CDR2 QGS.

This clone was counted a few times. The V gene is TRDV2, the J gene TRDJ1, with D maybe TRDD3 (6 bases). Germline V gene lookup returns CDR1 GEAIGNYY and CDR2 EKD. V shed 0 bases and J shed 0 bases, with 10 bases lying between them. The CDR3 is 15 residues long. Written as DNA, the CDR3 is TGTGCCTGTGACACCCTGGGGATCTACACCGATAAACTCATCTTT. This sequence encodes CACDTLGIYTDKLIF.

This clone was observed a handful of times. The CDR3 spells CACDTMGGTDKLIF. The DNA for the CDR3 is TGTGCCTGTGACACGATGGGGGGGACCGATAAACTCATCTTT. The V gene is TRDV2, the J gene TRDJ1, with D possibly matching TRDD3 (6 bases). The CDR3 contains 14 residues. CDR1 and CDR2 (germline): GEAIGNYY, EKD. V was pared by 1 base and J by 2 bases, with 10 bases between.

This clone was recorded a few times. A read error may produce the germline difference seen at one junction end. The same CDR3 also results from other DNA sequences found in this sample. The rearrangement uses TRDV2 and TRDJ3; 11 bases map to TRDD3. Germline V gene sequence: CDR1 GEAIGNYY, CDR2 EKD. The CDR3 totals 20 residues. The CDR3 nucleotides read TGTGCCTGCGACACCGTCTGGGGGATACCATCCTCCTGGGACACCCGACAGATGTTTTTC. As protein: CACDTVWGIPSSWDTRQMFF.

The table lists this clone with a few counts. The chain employs TRDV2 and TRDJ3, with TRDD3 matching over 9 bases. The length of the CDR3 is 15 residues. V shed 8 bases, J shed 0 bases, and the junction held 1 base outside the gene matches. Germline V lookup: CDR1 GEAIGNYY, CDR2 EKD. The CDR3 loop is CAYWGSSWDTRQMFF. CDR3 DNA: TGTGCCTACTGGGGGAGCTCCTGGGACACCCGACAGATGTTTTTC.

In this sample, this clone turned up a few times. CDR3 region: CACDKLGDLGLTDKLIF. The CDR3 DNA reads TGTGCCTGTGACAAACTGGGGGATTTGGGTCTCACCGATAAACTCATCTTT. The chain couples TRDV2 to TRDJ1; 10 nucleotides agree with TRDD3. V dropped 2 bases and J dropped 1; count of bases not matched to a gene: 9. The CDR3 is 17 residues long. Germline V lookup: CDR1 GEAIGNYY, CDR2 EKD.

This chain joins TRDV1 and TRDJ1; the D gene could be TRDD2 or TRDD3 (7 bases each). Germline V CDR1 and CDR2: TSWWSYY, QGS. V lost 0 bases, J lost 0 bases, and 50 bases lay in between. The CDR3 spans 29 residues. CDR3 in DNA: TGTGCTCTTGGGGAACTGGGTTTCTTCCTAAGGCCGCCTGGGGGCTGGACGGGAGTAGGTACTTCCTACACCGATAAACTCATCTTT. Encoded protein: CALGELGFFLRPPGGWTGVGTSYTDKLIF.

The chain carries TRDV2 and TRDJ1; TRDD3 agrees at 10 bases. CDR1 is GEAIGNYY and CDR2 is EKD in the germline V gene. This CDR3 region has 14 residues. V was pared by 4 bases and J by 3 bases, with 4 bases of the junction left unmatched. The CDR3 sequence: CACEKLGDPDKLIF. The CDR3, as DNA: TGTGCCTGTGAGAAACTGGGGGATCCCGATAAACTCATCTTT.

A few counts support this clone. J is TRDJ1 and V is TRDV2; 12 positions agree with TRDD3. Unmatched junction bases numbered 12, after V lost 3 bases and J lost 11 bases. CDR3 length equals 15 residues. Germline CDR1 is GEAIGNYY and CDR2 is EKD. DNA for the CDR3: TGTGCCTGTGACTCAGTACTGGGGGATACAAAGGGGCTCATCTTT. It translates to CACDSVLGDTKGLIF.

This clone was counted only a few times. The chain couples TRDV1 to TRDJ1; 10 bases line up with TRDD3. J lost 11 bases, V lost 5 bases, and 23 bases had no gene match. The germline V gene encodes CDR1 TSWWSYY and CDR2 QGS. The CDR3 totals 18 residues. CDR3 protein: CALGRPSAGGYASGCLIF. CDR3 nucleotide sequence: TGTGCTCTTGGGAGACCTTCCGCCGGGGGATACGCGTCTGGTTGTCTCATCTTT.

The rearrangement uses TRDV2 and TRDJ1, with TRDD3 matching over 8 bases. CDR1 is GEAIGNYY, CDR2 EKD, per germline. V dropped 3 bases and J dropped 3; count of bases not matched to a gene: 14. The CDR3 runs 17 residues. The CDR3 bases are TGTGCCTGTGACGTCCTAAAGGGGGATATTGTATCCGATAAACTCATCTTT. Protein product: CACDVLKGDIVSDKLIF.

A few counts support this clone. The chain recombines TRDV2 with TRDJ1, with 13 bases lining up with TRDD3. The CDR3 sequence is 16 residues long. The germline CDR1 and CDR2 sequences are GEAIGNYY and EKD. V shed 3 bases, J shed 0 bases, and the junction held 3 bases outside the gene matches. For the CDR3, the DNA is TGTGCCTGTGACCCACTGGGGGATACGAACACCGATAAACTCATCTTT. It encodes CACDPLGDTNTDKLIF.

J is TRDJ1 and V is TRDV2, with TRDD3 matching over 8 bases. Per the germline V gene, CDR1 is GEAIGNYY and CDR2 is EKD. Germline trimming cut 1 base from V and 5 bases from J; bases unmatched to any gene: 14. The CDR3 is made up of 17 amino acids. The CDR3 bases are TGTGCCTGTGACACGGCTGGGGGAGGCGGCGAGCGGGATAAACTCATCTTT. This encodes CACDTAGGGGERDKLIF.

Notes on this clone: A far larger clone lies a single base away; this is likely a read error. This sample also contains other DNA sequences that code for the same CDR3. V is TRDV3 and J is TRDJ1, with unresolved D. The CDR3 length is 15 residues. Germline lookup yields CDR1 TVYSNPD and CDR2 GDNSRS (reference sequence). The chain's CDR3 is CAFETPISHADKLIF. CDR3 bases: TGCGCCTTTGAGACCCCTATATCCCACGCCGATAAACTCATCTTT.

J is TRDJ1 and V is TRDV2; D is tentatively TRDD2 or TRDD3 (5 bases each). Germline V gives CDR1 GEAIGNYY, CDR2 EKD. This CDR3 region has 23 residues. Trimming took off 2 bases at V and 1 base at J, with 37 bases between the two ends. This CDR3 is CACDMLLLNASRLADKPTDKLIF. The CDR3 DNA follows: TGTGCCTGTGACATGCTCCTCCTAAACGCCTCTAGACTAGCGGATAAACCCACCGATAAACTCATCTTT.

The chain combines TRDV2 with TRDJ1; TRDD3 matches 10 bases. Unmatched junction bases numbered 6, after V lost 1 base and J lost 8 bases. The CDR3 has 14 amino acids. Germline loops: CDR1 GEAIGNYY, CDR2 EKD. The CDR3 DNA sequence: TGTGCCTGTGACACTATTGGGGGATACCAAAAACTCATCTTT. This translates into CACDTIGGYQKLIF.

This clone was seen a handful of times. The chain has TRDV2 and TRDJ1, with D maybe TRDD3 (5 bases). The V end was cut by 1 base, the J end by 2 bases, with 10 bases between. The CDR3 contains 14 residues. Germline V gene data show CDR1 as GEAIGNYY and CDR2 as EKD. CDR3 sequence (DNA): TGTGCCTGTGACACGAGGGGGGGGACCGATAAACTCATCTTT. Translation: CACDTRGGTDKLIF.

This clone has just a few counts. DNA of the CDR3: TGTGCCTGTGACCCTTTGCTGGGGGAGGCGTACACCGATAAACTCATCTTT. The encoded protein is CACDPLLGEAYTDKLIF. The chain employs TRDV2 and TRDJ1; 8 bases agree with TRDD3. Germline CDR1 reads GEAIGNYY; CDR2 reads EKD. Trimming removed 3 bases from V and 0 bases from J; junction bases left unmatched: 11. The CDR3 loop spans 17 amino acids.

A word on this clone: This probably arose from a read error, given a far larger clone one base away. This chain links TRDV2 with TRDJ3, with TRDD3 matching 7 bases. V was clipped by 0 bases and J by 1 base; unmatched bases: 26. Germline values: CDR1 GEAIGNYY, CDR2 EKD. CDR3 length: 25 amino acids. CDR3 coding DNA: TGTGCCTGTGACACCGTGAGTGGATGGGGGACCCCGTTTCGTTTATCGTCCTGGGACACCCGACAGATGTTTTTC. Its translation is CACDTVSGWGTPFRLSSWDTRQMFF.

The chain recombines TRDV2 with TRDJ1; TRDD3 agrees at 8 bases. The CDR3 length is 17 residues. Germline lookup yields CDR1 GEAIGNYY and CDR2 EKD. Trimming removed 6 bases from V and 3 bases from J; junction bases left unmatched: 17. The CDR3 loop is CACNFVLGVNEADKLIF. The CDR3 DNA reads TGTGCCTGTAACTTCGTACTGGGGGTCAACGAGGCCGATAAACTCATCTTT.

This clone showed up just a few times. V usage is TRDV1 and J usage is TRDJ1; D remains ambiguous. This CDR3 has 17 residues. Deletions cut 0 bases from V and 0 bases from J, with 14 bases between. Germline CDR1 reads TSWWSYY; CDR2 reads QGS. CDR3 DNA sequence: TGTGCTCTTGGGGAACTAGAGCTGAGGGTGTACACCGATAAACTCATCTTT. It specifies CALGELELRVYTDKLIF.

This sequence joins TRDV2 and TRDJ1; 7 nucleotides match TRDD3. The V gene end was trimmed by 3 bases and the J gene end by 1 base; junction bases not matched to a gene: 16. The CDR3 spans 18 residues. CDR1 is GEAIGNYY and CDR2 is EKD in the germline V gene. The CDR3 sequence is CACDPVLGNTLATDKLIF. CDR3 in DNA: TGTGCCTGTGACCCTGTACTGGGGAATACGCTAGCCACCGATAAACTCATCTTT.

The CDR3 spells CACDSAGPLGASSWDTRQMFF. The DNA of the CDR3 is TGTGCCTGTGACTCCGCTGGACCACTGGGGGCTAGCTCCTGGGACACCCGACAGATGTTTTTC. The rearrangement uses TRDV2 and TRDJ3; 8 bases line up with TRDD3. Trimming took 3 bases from V and 0 from J; bases not matched to a gene: 15. Germline V lookup: CDR1 GEAIGNYY, CDR2 EKD. This CDR3 contains 21 residues.